This T cell receptor beta chain was captured by sequencing in a study of shared T cell receptors in the human thymus. Germline values: CDR1 MNHEY, CDR2 SMNVEV (reference sequence). Deletions cut 0 bases from V and 6 bases from J, with 17 bases between. This CDR3 comprises 16 residues. The repertoire was sequenced with immunoSEQ multiplex PCR; TCRdb's copy has only in-frame clones and lacks some. The sample holds approximately 580,000 clones, 75% to 80% seen once. These data also formed part of another study, on human thymus T cells. That study reports: Each of the donors was a healthy Finnish infant who was undergoing open corrective cardiac surgery for congenital heart defects. Resections removed during corrective heart surgery provided the thymus tissue used. Thymic and blood repertoires appeared to show biased V and J gene usage.

The sample consisted of thymocytes. V and J are TRBV27 and TRBJ1-2; weak D call: TRBD1 (5 bases). The sequence was obtained from a boy in the first two years of life with a congenital heart defect. The CDR3 spells CASSLSLSWGRDGYTF. In nucleotides, the CDR3 is TGTGCCAGCAGTTTATCCCTCTCGTGGGGGAGGGATGGCTACACCTTC.